This T cell receptor beta chain was obtained from a study of T cell changes during pregnancy in multiple sclerosis (dated by TCRdb to about 2019). Notes on the research overall: The study looked at changes in the T cell repertoire across pregnancy in women with multiple sclerosis.

This clone was seen only a few times. The clone's antigen remains unknown. Base qualities are not recorded, but no much larger clone differs from it by a single base. The library relied on the immunoSEQ multiplex PCR assay. Not all clones reach the TCRdb copy of this immuneACCESS table, which keeps in-frame sequences only. Checked studies attribute under half of the gap to unresolved V genes and leave the rest unexplained. In this sample the table shows about 60,000 clones, approximately 91% of which occur a single time. 1.3% of the sample is in the top ten clones. Trimming removed 5 bases from V and 3 bases from J, leaving 12 bases between the germline ends. CDR1 SGHTA and CDR2 FQGTGA were looked up in the germline V gene. Taken from cysteine to phenylalanine, the CDR3 has 14 residues. Only CDR3 DNA remains: 42 bases, in frame from the first base.

The sequence was obtained from a female donor with multiple sclerosis, enrolled in a pregnancy study. The rearranged segments are TRBV7-3 and TRBJ2-3, and possibly TRBD2, on 6 matching bases. Specimen: peripheral blood, collected in the second trimester of pregnancy. In nucleotide form, the sequence is TGTGCCAGCAGCGTCGGACTACAAACAGATACGCAGTATTTT. It specifies CASSVGLQTDTQYF.